These T cell receptor beta chains were read from a single sample in a study of post-analysis software for immune sequencing data. TCRdb reprocessed the PCR reads with MiXCR, giving one entry per CDR3 protein. There are fewer than 700,000 distinct CDR3 sequences in the sample; roughly 46% occur only once, and 1.5% to 2% lies in the top ten. Material for sequencing was blood. All receptors come from a girl aged 5-17 years with multiple sclerosis. CDR3s include the opening cysteine and the closing phenylalanine or tryptophan.

v_call cdr3_aa
TRBV20-1 CSARSYPAGLANYSTDTQYF
TRBV5-1 CASSLHGSGEVGEQFF
TRBV7-2 CASSLDRQGTRDAEAFF
TRBV18 CASSPRSGGVRYEQYF
TRBV27 CASSPLSGTGGNYGYTF
TRBV7-8 CASSPYRDSPNYGYTF
TRBV11-2 CASSLGVVFSHEQFF
TRBV12-3/TRBV12-4 CASSSPGQGRGIQYF
TRBV27 CASRLGTANNGYTF
TRBV29-1 CSVGDTGIQYF
TRBV9 CASSAGGAGYNEQFF
TRBV6-5 CASSYPGRTHTQYF
TRBV27 CASSSSSWNTQYF
TRBV12-3/TRBV12-4 CASSQTGPNQPQHF
TRBV7-8 CASTPSSGRYTDTQYF
TRBV5-5 CASSLRGQGNQPQHF
TRBV25-1 CASSDNGQGDTEAFF
TRBV5-1 CASSYRDPGDTQYF
TRBV20-1 CSASGSGSPTDTQYF
TRBV7-9 CASSYAVSSAYEQYF
TRBV4-1 CASSQVPTDTQYF
TRBV29-1 CSVVSQGVGEQYF
TRBV5-1 CASSRTGERSSSYNSPLHF
TRBV5-1 CASSSPPGLAGNEQFF
TRBV20-1 CSARVGTSFTDTQYF
TRBV7-2 CASSCLAGGDTQYF
TRBV6-2/TRBV6-3 CASSLRDSYSNQPQHF
TRBV20-1 CSASPGPHYEQYF
TRBV12-3/TRBV12-4 CASSPGLGANVLTF
TRBV15 CATSREQTSPLHF
TRBV20-1 CSASEDYSYEQYF
TRBV4-1 CASSQPLAGRLYEQYF
TRBV2 CASSNAGGVDEKLFF
TRBV3-1 CASSLHSVEQYF
TRBV5-1 CASSVLQVSGANVLTF
TRBV6-6 CASGTVGENTEAFF